A single sample gave rise to the 21 T cell receptor beta chains below, sequenced in a study of T cell repertoires in cytomegalovirus infection. Each CDR3 protein gets one entry after TCRdb re-called the reads with MiXCR. The sample lists 130,000 or so distinct CDR3 sequences, about 6.3% occurring once. The sequencing input was PBMCs. The origin of the receptors is a human donor in good health (CMV status not recorded). Some clones in this sample may be carry-over from other donors' samples.

This clonotype has at least ten counts. This chain uses TRBV6-2 or TRBV6-3 with TRBJ1-1, with D uncertain. Germline CDR1 and CDR2: MNHEY and SVGEGT. This CDR3 has 18 residues. The V gene lost 7 bases and the J gene lost 6 bases, with 30 bases spanning the gap. The CDR3 region is CASKRRPAVIQPTAEAFF. The CDR3 DNA is TGTGCCAGCAAACGTCGGCCAGCGGTTATTCAACCTACTGCTGAAGCTTTCTTT.

This clonotype was observed a few times. This sequence joins TRBV4-3 and TRBJ2-1; 8 bases fit TRBD2. Germline values: CDR1 LGHNA, CDR2 YSLEER. The ends lost 1 base at V and 0 bases at J; junction bases unmatched: 2. The CDR3 runs to 16 residues. The CDR3 DNA follows: TGCGCCAGCAGCCAAGGGCGGGGGGCCTCCTACAATGAGCAGTTCTTC. Translated: CASSQGRGASYNEQFF.

This clonotype was detected many times. This chain links TRBV12-3 or TRBV12-4 with TRBJ1-2; 8 nucleotides align to TRBD1. CDR3 size: 15 residues. V shed 5 bases and J 2 bases; nucleotides not matched to a gene: 7. The CDR3 loop is CASSQQGARNYGYTF. In DNA, the CDR3 is TGTGCCAGCAGTCAGCAGGGGGCGCGGAACTATGGCTACACCTTC.

This clonotype occurred many times. This chain connects TRBV7-2 to TRBJ1-2; unclear D gene. V lost 5 bases to trimming and J lost 7 bases, with 20 bases between them. The CDR3 sequence is 15 residues long. Germline-derived CDR1 and CDR2 are SGHTA and FQGNSA. CDR3 residues: CASSPPGPPSFGYTF. DNA for the CDR3: TGTGCCAGCAGCCCCCCCGGGCCACCCAGCTTTGGCTACACCTTC. Filled out from reference TRBV7-2 and TRBJ1-2, the complete variable domain reads GAGVSQSPSNKVTEKGKDVELRCDPISGHTALYWYRQSLGQGLEFLIYFQGNSAPDKSGLPSDRFSAERTGGSVSTLTIQRTQQEDSAVYLCASSPPGPPSFGYTFGSGTRLTVV.

V gene TRBV2 combines with J gene TRBJ1-2; tentatively, D is TRBD1 (5 bases). V shed 4 bases and J shed 6 bases, with 9 bases lying between them. The CDR3 runs to 12 residues. CDR1 is SNHLY, CDR2 FYNNEI, per germline. As DNA, the CDR3 is TGTGCCAGCAGTGTGGAGGGGAATGGCTACACCTTC. It is translated as CASSVEGNGYTF.

This clonotype was seen many times. This chain joins TRBV7-2 and TRBJ2-1, with a possible D match to TRBD2 (6 bases). Germline V gene sequence: CDR1 SGHTA, CDR2 FQGNSA. The CDR3 has 14 amino acids. Trimming stripped 4 bases from V and 7 bases from J, with 14 bases between. CDR3 nucleotides: TGTGCCAGCAGCTGGAGGGACGGAGGGAATGAGCAGTTCTTC. Amino acid sequence: CASSWRDGGNEQFF. Drawing the rest from reference TRBV7-2 and TRBJ2-1, the complete variable domain is GAGVSQSPSNKVTEKGKDVELRCDPISGHTALYWYRQSLGQGLEFLIYFQGNSAPDKSGLPSDRFSAERTGGSVSTLTIQRTQQEDSAVYLCASSWRDGGNEQFFGPGTRLTVL.

The chain recombines TRBV29-1 with TRBJ2-5; D is uncertain. The CDR3 consists of 10 residues. The V gene lost 4 bases and the J gene lost 5 bases, with 5 bases spanning the gap. The germline V gene encodes CDR1 SQVTM and CDR2 ANQGSEA. This CDR3 reads CSVAIETQYF. CDR3 nucleotide sequence: TGCAGCGTTGCTATCGAGACCCAGTACTTC. Using reference TRBV29-1 and TRBJ2-5 for the parts outside the CDR3, the full variable domain is SAVISQKPSRDICQRGTSLTIQCQVDSQVTMMFWYRQQPGQSLTLIATANQGSEATYESGFVIDKFPISRPNLTFSTLTVSNMSPEDSSIYLCSVAIETQYFGPGTRLLVL.

This clonotype was counted ten times or more. V is TRBV7-7 and J is TRBJ2-1, with 7 nucleotides matching TRBD1. This CDR3 has 15 residues. The germline gives CDR1 SSHAT, CDR2 FNYEAQ (reference sequence). The V gene end was trimmed by 1 base and the J gene end by 7 bases; junction bases not matched to a gene: 7. The CDR3 coding sequence is TGTGCCAGCAGCTTAGAGCGGACAGGCCTAAATGAGCAGTTCTTC. As protein: CASSLERTGLNEQFF.

This clonotype has a count of ten or more. This sequence joins TRBV12-3 or TRBV12-4 and TRBJ2-5, with TRBD2 identical over 10 bases. The J segment lost 4 bases and the V segment lost 7 bases, leaving 6 bases of the junction unmatched. This CDR3 region has 14 residues. DNA of the CDR3: TGTGCCAGCACCGCTAGCGGGGGATTAGAGACCCAGTACTTC. It is translated as CASTASGGLETQYF.

This clonotype was recorded a few times. This chain links TRBV19 with TRBJ2-7; the match to TRBD2 covers 7 bases. The CDR3 has 15 amino acids. V lost 3 bases and J lost 6; bases outside the gene matches: 11. Germline V gene data show CDR1 as LNHDA and CDR2 as SQIVND (reference sequence). As DNA, the CDR3 is TGTGCCAGTAGTATGGGGTCTAGCGGTGTTGGCGAGCAGTACTTC. Translated, it gives CASSMGSSGVGEQYF.

The sample holds many counts of this clonotype. The J gene is TRBJ2-3, the V gene TRBV7-2, with 8 bases identical to TRBD2. V lost 5 bases to trimming and J lost 1 base; unmatched junction nucleotides: 2. The CDR3 loop spans 14 amino acids. The V gene's germline CDR1 is SGHTA and CDR2 FQGNSA. CDR3 coding DNA: TGTGCCAGCAGCCTTAGCGGGGGCACAGATACGCAGTATTTT. Translation gives CASSLSGGTDTQYF.

This clonotype was found many times. This rearrangement joins TRBV7-6 to TRBJ1-3, with 7 bases lining up with TRBD1. Unmatched junction bases numbered 4, after V lost 2 bases and J lost 0 bases. CDR3 size: 16 residues. The V gene's germline CDR1 is SGHVS and CDR2 FNYEAQ. This CDR3 reads CASSLRQGRSGNTIYF. In DNA form, the CDR3 reads TGTGCCAGCAGCTTAAGACAGGGCCGCTCTGGAAACACCATATATTTT. Variable domain in full (rest from reference TRBV7-6 and TRBJ1-3): GAGVSQSPRYKVTKRGQDVALRCDPISGHVSLYWYRQALGQGPEFLTYFNYEAQQDKSGLPNDRFSAERPEGSISTLTIQRTEQRDSAMYRCASSLRQGRSGNTIYFGEGSWLTVV.

The table lists this clonotype with many counts. This chain uses TRBV7-6 with TRBJ2-7; 8 bases agree with TRBD2. The CDR3 has 15 amino acids. The germline CDR1 and CDR2 sequences are SGHVS and FNYEAQ. The V segment lost 1 base and the J segment 2 bases; nucleotides outside the gene matches: 4. The CDR3 DNA is TGTGCCAGCAGCTTAGAACTAGCGGCTCCCTACGAGCAGTACTTC. This translates into CASSLELAAPYEQYF.

This clonotype was picked up many times. The chain couples TRBV7-3 to TRBJ1-2; D possibly corresponds to TRBD1 (5 bases). This CDR3 is built from 14 residues. CDR1 SGHTA and CDR2 FQGTGA come from the germline V gene. V was cut by 5 bases and J by 2 bases, with 12 bases left in between. CDR3 sequence: CASSPGDSNYGYTF. The CDR3 bases are TGTGCCAGCAGCCCCGGGGACTCCAACTATGGCTACACCTTC.

The V gene is TRBV7-2, the J gene TRBJ2-2; 8 bases are a match to TRBD2. The trim removed 5 bases at V and 1 base at J, leaving 6 bases unmatched. The CDR3 spans 16 residues. In germline, CDR1 is SGHTA, CDR2 FQGNSA. The CDR3 sequence is CASSPGSGMNTGELFF. In nucleotides, the CDR3 is TGTGCCAGCAGCCCAGGTAGCGGGATGAACACCGGGGAGCTGTTTTTT.

This clonotype came up many times. The V gene is TRBV19, the J gene TRBJ1-2; D may be TRBD1 (5 bases). Trimming took off 5 bases at V and 5 bases at J, with 21 bases between the two ends. The CDR3 totals 16 residues. Germline assignment: CDR1 LNHDA and CDR2 SQIVND (reference sequence). The CDR3 nucleotides are TGTGCCAGTAGTCCCGCAGGGCAGGGAGGATTATATGGCTACACCTTC. It yields the protein CASSPAGQGGLYGYTF.

This clonotype has ten or more counts. V is TRBV7-8 and J is TRBJ1-4, with D perhaps TRBD1 (5 bases). The CDR3 consists of 15 residues. Germline lookup yields CDR1 SGHVS and CDR2 FQNEAQ. V lost 5 bases and J lost 8, with 18 bases in between. The CDR3, as DNA: TGTGCCAGCAGCGCCCAGGGTTCTAGTGGCGAAAAACTGTTTTTT. This codes for CASSAQGSSGEKLFF.

This clonotype was seen at least ten times. This chain uses TRBV28 with TRBJ2-3; 7 bases are a match to TRBD2. The CDR3 contains 16 residues. CDR1 is MDHEN and CDR2 is SYDVKM in the germline V gene. The junction had 14 bases not matched to a gene; V was cut back by 8 bases and J by 3 bases. The DNA of the CDR3 is TGTGCCAGCTCCATATCCACGGGGGGTGGGACAGATACGCAGTATTTT. Translating it yields CASSISTGGGTDTQYF.

Ten or more counts support this clonotype. The chain is built from TRBV7-6 and TRBJ2-3, with 12 bases matching TRBD2. V dropped 5 bases and J dropped 0; count of bases not matched to a gene: 3. Germline V gives CDR1 SGHVS, CDR2 FNYEAQ. CDR3 length equals 16 residues. The CDR3 loop is CASSPLAGGSTDTQYF. CDR3 in DNA: TGTGCCAGCAGCCCGCTAGCGGGGGGGAGCACAGATACGCAGTATTTT.

This clonotype was recorded a few times. The genes are TRBV2 and TRBJ1-2, with 8 bases fitting TRBD1. Trimming at V came to 6 bases and at J to 8 bases, leaving 5 bases not matched to a gene. This CDR3 contains 12 residues. Germline CDR1 is SNHLY and CDR2 is FYNNEI. The CDR3 bases are TGTGCCAGCAGCGGACAGGGCGTCGGCTACACCTTC. Its translation is CASSGQGVGYTF.

In its sample, this clonotype was seen a few times. The chain joins TRBV28 to TRBJ1-2, with 10 bases that match TRBD1. This CDR3 has 16 amino acids. CDR1 is MDHEN, CDR2 SYDVKM, per germline. V shed 6 bases and J 2 bases; nucleotides not matched to a gene: 9. The DNA for the CDR3 is TGTGCCAGCAGGGTCCCTCCGGGACAGGGGAACTATGGCTACACCTTC. It codes for CASRVPPGQGNYGYTF.